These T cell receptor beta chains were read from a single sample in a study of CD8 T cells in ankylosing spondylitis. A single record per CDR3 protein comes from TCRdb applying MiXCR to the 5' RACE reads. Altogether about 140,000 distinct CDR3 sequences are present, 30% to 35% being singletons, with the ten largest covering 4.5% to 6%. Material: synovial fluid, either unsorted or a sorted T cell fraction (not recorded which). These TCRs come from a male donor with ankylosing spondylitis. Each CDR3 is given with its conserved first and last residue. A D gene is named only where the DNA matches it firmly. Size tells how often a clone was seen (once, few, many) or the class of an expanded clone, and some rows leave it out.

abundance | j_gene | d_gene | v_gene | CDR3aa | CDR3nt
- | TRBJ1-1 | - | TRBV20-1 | CSARDSVLPGVNTEAFF | TGCAGTGCTAGAGATTCAGTGTTGCCAGGTGTGAACACTGAAGCTTTCTTT
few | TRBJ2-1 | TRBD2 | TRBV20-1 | CSARSSMGLPGLALNEQFF | TGCAGTGCTAGATCCTCAATGGGCCTCCCGGGACTAGCGTTGAATGAGCAGTTCTTC
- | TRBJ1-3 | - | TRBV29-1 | CSVAGGVSSGNTIYF | TGCAGCGTTGCGGGGGGTGTGAGCTCTGGAAACACCATATATTTT
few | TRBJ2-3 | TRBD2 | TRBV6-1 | CASLAGGVSTQYF | TGTGCCAGCCTAGCGGGGGGGGTTAGTACGCAGTATTTT
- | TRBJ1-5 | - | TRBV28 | CASSLLSNQPQHF | TGTGCCAGCAGTTTACTTAGCAATCAGCCCCAGCATTTT
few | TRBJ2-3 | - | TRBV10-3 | CAISELDTQYF | TGTGCCATCAGTGAGTTAGATACGCAGTATTTT
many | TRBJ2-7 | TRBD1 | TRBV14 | CASRRTGGYYEQYF | TGTGCCAGCAGGAGGACAGGGGGATACTACGAGCAGTACTTC
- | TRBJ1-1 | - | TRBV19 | CASSPGRQNTEAFF | TGTGCCAGTTCACCGGGACGGCAGAACACTGAAGCTTTCTTT
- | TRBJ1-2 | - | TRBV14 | CASSPGQNLYGYTF | TGTGCCAGCAGCCCAGGACAGAACCTTTATGGCTACACCTTC
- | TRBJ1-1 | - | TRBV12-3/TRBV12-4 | CASSFKRGISTGFF | TGTGCCAGCAGTTTTAAGAGGGGCATCTCTACGGGTTTCTTT
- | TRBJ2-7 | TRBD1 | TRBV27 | CASSLGPGGVYEQYF | TGTGCCAGCAGTTTAGGGCCAGGGGGCGTCTACGAGCAGTACTTC
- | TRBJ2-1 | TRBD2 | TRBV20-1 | CSATAPGGLAPYNEQFF | TGCAGTGCCACGGCACCCGGGGGACTAGCGCCTTACAATGAGCAGTTCTTC
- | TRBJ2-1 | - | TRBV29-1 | CSVEGSGNDEQFF | TGCAGCGTTGAAGGGTCGGGGAACGATGAGCAGTTCTTC
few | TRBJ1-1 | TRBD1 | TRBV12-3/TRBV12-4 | CASAFRDRATEAFF | TGTGCCAGCGCTTTCAGGGACAGGGCTACTGAAGCTTTCTTT
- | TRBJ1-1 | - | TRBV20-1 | CSARDGQSNTEAFF | TGCAGTGCTAGAGATGGACAGTCGAACACTGAAGCTTTCTTT
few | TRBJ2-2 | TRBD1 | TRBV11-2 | CASSFTPRDRGNTGELFF | TGTGCCAGCAGCTTCACCCCCCGGGACAGGGGGAACACCGGGGAGCTGTTTTTT
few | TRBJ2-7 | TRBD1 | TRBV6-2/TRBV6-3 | CASSPGGANTLRYF | TGTGCCAGCAGTCCAGGGGGCGCGAACACCCTTCGGTACTTC
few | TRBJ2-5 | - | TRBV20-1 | CSATPQGVGTQYF | TGCAGTGCCACGCCCCAGGGTGTCGGGACCCAGTACTTC
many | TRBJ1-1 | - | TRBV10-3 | CAISERTEAFF | TGTGCCATCAGTGAGAGGACCGAAGCTTTCTTT
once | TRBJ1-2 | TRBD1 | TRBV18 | CASSPGQGLDGYTF | TGTGCCAGCTCACCCGGACAGGGATTAGATGGCTACACCTTC
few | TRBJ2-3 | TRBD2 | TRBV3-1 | CASSQDPSGAIPSTDTQYF | TGTGCCAGCAGCCAAGATCCCAGCGGGGCCATCCCTAGCACAGATACGCAGTATTTT
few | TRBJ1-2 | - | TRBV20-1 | CSASSGAGYGYTF | TGCAGTGCTAGTTCGGGGGCGGGCTATGGCTACACCTTC
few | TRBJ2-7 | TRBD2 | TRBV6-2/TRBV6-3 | CASSYGAGVRTYEQYF | TGTGCCAGCAGTTACGGGGCGGGGGTGCGCACCTACGAGCAGTACTTC
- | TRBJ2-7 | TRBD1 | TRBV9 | CASSVEGTGANYEQYF | TGTGCCAGCAGCGTAGAGGGGACAGGAGCCAACTACGAGCAGTACTTC
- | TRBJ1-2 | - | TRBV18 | CASSPSLTESNYGYTF | TGTGCCAGCTCACCCTCTCTGACGGAGTCTAACTATGGCTACACCTTC
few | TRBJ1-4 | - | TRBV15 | CATSRDIWSHNEKLFF | TGTGCCACCAGCAGAGATATCTGGTCGCATAATGAAAAACTGTTTTTT
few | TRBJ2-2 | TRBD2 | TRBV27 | CASSLPEGGYTGELFF | TGTGCCAGCAGTTTACCCGAGGGAGGGTACACCGGGGAGCTGTTTTTT
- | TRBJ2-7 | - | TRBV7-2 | CASSLGKGRHEQYF | TGTGCCAGCAGCTTAGGAAAAGGGAGGCACGAGCAGTACTTC
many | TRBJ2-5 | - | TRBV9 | CASSVEGRFQETQYF | TGTGCCAGCAGCGTAGAGGGGCGGTTCCAAGAGACCCAGTACTTC
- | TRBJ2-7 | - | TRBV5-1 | CASSLVVSPYEQCF | TGCGCCAGCAGCTTGGTGGTCAGCCCCTACGAGCAGTGCTTC
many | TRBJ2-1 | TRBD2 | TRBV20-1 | CSATPPGGTNEQFF | TGCAGTGCTACCCCCCCCGGGGGGACCAATGAGCAGTTCTTC
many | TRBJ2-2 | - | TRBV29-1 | CSGSGHTGELFF | TGCAGCGGATCGGGGCACACCGGGGAGCTGTTTTTT
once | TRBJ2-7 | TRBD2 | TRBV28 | CASTDRGLAGVWEQYF | TGTGCCAGCACCGACCGGGGACTAGCGGGAGTGTGGGAGCAGTACTTC
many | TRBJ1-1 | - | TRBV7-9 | CASSSWATSNTEAFF | TGTGCCAGCAGCTCCTGGGCAACTTCTAATACTGAAGCTTTCTTT
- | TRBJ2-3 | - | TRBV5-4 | CASSPQTRRDTQYF | TGTGCCAGCAGCCCCCAGACTAGAAGAGATACGCAGTATTTT
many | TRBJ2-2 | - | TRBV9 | CASTANALGTGELFF | TGTGCCAGCACCGCAAATGCGCTGGGGACCGGGGAGCTGTTTTTT
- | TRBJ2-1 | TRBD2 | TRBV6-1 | CASSQGRGGYNEQFF | TGTGCCAGCAGTCAAGGTCGGGGGGGTTACAATGAGCAGTTCTTC
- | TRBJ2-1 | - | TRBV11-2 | CASSRQRYNEQFF | TGTGCCAGCAGCAGACAGCGATACAATGAGCAGTTCTTC
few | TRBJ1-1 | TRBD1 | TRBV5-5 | CASSLDRANTEAFF | TGTGCCAGCAGCCTGGACAGGGCGAACACTGAAGCTTTCTTT
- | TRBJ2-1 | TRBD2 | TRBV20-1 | CSAGTSGGSYNEQFF | TGCAGTGCAGGGACTAGCGGGGGCTCCTACAATGAGCAGTTCTTC
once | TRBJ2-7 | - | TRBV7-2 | CASSLRFGASYEQYF | TGTGCCAGCAGCCTACGTTTTGGAGCCTCCTACGAGCAGTACTTC
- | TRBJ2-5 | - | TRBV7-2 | CAGARGYQETQYF | TGTGCCGGGGCGAGGGGCTACCAAGAGACCCAGTACTTC
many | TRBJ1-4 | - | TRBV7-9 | CASSSGGPAEKLFF | TGTGCCAGCAGCTCCGGAGGGCCAGCGGAAAAACTGTTTTTT
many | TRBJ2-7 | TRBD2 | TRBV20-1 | CSAKPSGSHEQYF | TGCAGTGCTAAGCCTAGCGGGAGCCACGAGCAGTACTTC
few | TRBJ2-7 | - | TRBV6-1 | CASSSTWVGGVYSYEQYF | TGTGCCAGCAGCTCTACGTGGGTTGGAGGGGTTTACTCCTACGAGCAGTACTTC
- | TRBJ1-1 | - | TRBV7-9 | CASSGGAGAAEAFF | TGTGCCAGCAGTGGGGGCGCAGGGGCGGCTGAAGCTTTCTTT
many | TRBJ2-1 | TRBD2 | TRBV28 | CASSSGRTSLGNEQFF | TGTGCCAGCAGTTCGGGACGGACTAGCTTGGGGAATGAGCAGTTCTTC
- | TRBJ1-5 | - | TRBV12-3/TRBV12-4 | CASRPGKQPQHF | TGTGCCAGCAGGCCAGGGAAACAGCCCCAGCATTTT
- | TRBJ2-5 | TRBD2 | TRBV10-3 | CAISDPGLEETQYF | TGTGCCATCAGTGATCCGGGACTAGAGGAGACCCAGTACTTC
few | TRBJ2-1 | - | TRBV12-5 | CASGLGRGFGGEQFF | TGTGCTAGTGGTTTGGGACGGGGCTTTGGCGGGGAGCAGTTCTTC
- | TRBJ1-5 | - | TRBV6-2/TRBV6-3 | CASSYSKGVTRNQPQHF | TGTGCCAGCAGTTACTCGAAAGGGGTTACGAGGAATCAGCCCCAGCATTTT
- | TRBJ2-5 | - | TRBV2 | CASSENKETQYF | TGTGCCAGCAGTGAGAATAAAGAGACCCAGTACTTC
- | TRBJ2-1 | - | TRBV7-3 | CASRDTRSVSYNEQFF | TGTGCCAGCAGAGATACACGGAGCGTCTCCTACAATGAGCAGTTCTTC
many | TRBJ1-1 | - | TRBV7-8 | CASKQREINTEAFF | TGTGCCAGCAAACAACGGGAAATAAACACTGAAGCTTTCTTT
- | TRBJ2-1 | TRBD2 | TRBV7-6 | CASSPTAGAPYNEQFF | TGTGCCAGCAGCCCGACAGCGGGAGCTCCTTACAATGAGCAGTTCTTC
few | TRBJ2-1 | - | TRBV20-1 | CSARARRLPGSYNEQFF | TGCAGTGCTAGAGCCCGCCGCCTGCCGGGCTCCTACAATGAGCAGTTCTTC
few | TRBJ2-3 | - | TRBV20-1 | CSARSGQKEHYSTDTQYF | TGCAGTGCTAGGTCCGGTCAGAAAGAACATTATAGCACAGATACGCAGTATTTT
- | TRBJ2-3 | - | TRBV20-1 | CSAPRGASTDTQYF | TGCAGTGCCCCACGGGGGGCTAGCACAGATACGCAGTATTTT
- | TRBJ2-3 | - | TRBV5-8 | CASSLATVDTQYF | TGTGCCAGCAGCTTGGCGACGGTGGATACGCAGTATTTT